This TCR beta chain was identified during a study of cytomegalovirus exposure and HLA in healthy donors. The V gene's germline CDR1 is MNHEY and CDR2 SVGAGI. The CDR3 is 13 residues long. V lost 2 bases to trimming and J lost 4 bases, with 8 bases between them. The roughly 120-subject validation cohort, separate from the 666-subject first cohort, included the donors. The repertoire was sequenced with immunoSEQ multiplex PCR; TCRdb's copy has only in-frame clones and lacks some. The sample includes about 280,000 clones, 65% to 90% of them seen just once. This clonotype was sampled from a woman aged 18-29 years in good health and CMV-seronegative. The chain links TRBV6-5 to TRBJ1-2; D is unclear. The sequencing input was PBMCs. Here the CDR3 DNA reads TGTGCCAGCAGTTACGTCGAGAGCTATGGCTACACCTTC. Translating it yields CASSYVESYGYTF.